This T cell receptor (beta chain) was retrieved from a study of T cell changes during pregnancy in multiple sclerosis. The CDR3 has 14 amino acids. Germline V CDR1 and CDR2: SGHTA, FQGNSA. V trimming: 10 bases; J trimming: 5 bases; junction bases outside the gene matches: 11. Clones were sequenced by immunoSEQ multiplex PCR, and TCRdb holds only the in-frame ones, with some missing. The sample contains 32,000 or so clones, about 91% of which appear only once. This TCR was sampled from a female donor in good health, enrolled as a control in a pregnancy study. The source was CD4+ T cells from peripheral blood mononuclear cells, collected in the third trimester of pregnancy. The chain has TRBV7-2 and TRBJ2-5, with 9 bases matching TRBD2. The CDR3 protein is CATGSAGGYETQYF. CDR3 DNA: TGTGCCACCGGATCGGCGGGAGGGTACGAGACCCAGTACTTC.